The clone carrying this T cell receptor (beta chain) was picked up a small number of times. Amplification of TCR beta CDR3 regions was performed using RNA transcripts as template. First-round RT-PCR with HTBI primers amplified the TCR CDR3 region. Each CDR3 protein gets one entry after TCRdb re-called the multiplex PCR reads with MiXCR. In the table there are some 720,000 distinct CDR3 sequences, about 16% of which are singletons. This entry comes from a study of T cells in Graves' hyperthyroidism and ophthalmopathy. The germline CDR1 and CDR2 sequences are SGHNT and YENEEA. CDR3 length: 15 residues. V dropped 2 bases and J dropped 3; count of bases not matched to a gene: 5.

The clonotype originates from a man between 18 and 29 years old with Graves' hyperthyroidism. V and J are TRBV11-3 and TRBJ2-7; 9 nucleotides align to TRBD1. Sequencing was done on a sample of blood. Written as DNA, the CDR3 is TGTGCCAGCAGCTTATCGACGGGACAGGGCTACGAGCAGTACTTC. Translating gives CASSLSTGQGYEQYF.